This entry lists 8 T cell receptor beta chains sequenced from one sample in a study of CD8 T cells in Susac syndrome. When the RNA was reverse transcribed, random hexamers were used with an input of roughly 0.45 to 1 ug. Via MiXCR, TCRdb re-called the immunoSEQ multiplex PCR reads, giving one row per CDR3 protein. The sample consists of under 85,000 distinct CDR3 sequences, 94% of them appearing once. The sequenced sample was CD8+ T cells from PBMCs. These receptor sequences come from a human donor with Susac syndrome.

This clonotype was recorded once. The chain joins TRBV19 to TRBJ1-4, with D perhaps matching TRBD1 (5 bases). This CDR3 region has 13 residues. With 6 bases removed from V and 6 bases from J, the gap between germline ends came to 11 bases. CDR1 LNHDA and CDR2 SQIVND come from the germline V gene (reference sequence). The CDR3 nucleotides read TGTGCCAGTAGAAGGGGATTGGATGAAAAACTGTTTTTT. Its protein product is CASRRGLDEKLFF.

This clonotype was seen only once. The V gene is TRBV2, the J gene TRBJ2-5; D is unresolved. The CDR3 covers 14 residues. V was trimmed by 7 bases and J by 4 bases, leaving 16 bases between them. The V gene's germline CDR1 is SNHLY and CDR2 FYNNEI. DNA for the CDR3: TGTGCCAGCAAGGCGTCTCCTGAGGTAGAGACCCAGTACTTC. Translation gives CASKASPEVETQYF.

CDR3 amino acids: CASSPSGEHYEQYF. CDR3 coding DNA: TGTGCCAGCAGCCCCTCAGGAGAACACTACGAGCAGTACTTC. This sequence joins TRBV7-2 and TRBJ2-7; the D is unclear. The germline V gene has CDR1 SGHTA and CDR2 FQGNSA. This CDR3 contains 14 residues. V lost 5 bases and J lost 3, with 14 bases in between.

Written as DNA, the CDR3 is TGTGCTAGTGGTACGCAAGGGGCGGAGACCCAGTACTTC. Translation: CASGTQGAETQYF. The chain recombines TRBV12-5 with TRBJ2-5, with D possibly TRBD1 on 5 matching bases. The germline V gene encodes CDR1 LGHNT and CDR2 FRNRAP. V was cut by 5 bases and J by 5 bases, with 12 bases left in between. The CDR3 sequence is 13 residues long.

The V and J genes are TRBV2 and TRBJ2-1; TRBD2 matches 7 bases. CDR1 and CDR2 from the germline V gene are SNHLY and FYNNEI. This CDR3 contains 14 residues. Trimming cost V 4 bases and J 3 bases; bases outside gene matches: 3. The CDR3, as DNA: TGTGCCAGCAGTGTTCCGGGGGGCTACAATGAGCAGTTCTTC. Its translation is CASSVPGGYNEQFF.

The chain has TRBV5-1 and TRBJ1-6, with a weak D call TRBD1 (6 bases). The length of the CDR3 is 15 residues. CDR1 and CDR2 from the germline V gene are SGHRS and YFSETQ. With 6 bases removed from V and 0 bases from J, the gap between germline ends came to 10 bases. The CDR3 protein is CASTGGSSYNSPLHF. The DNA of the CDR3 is TGCGCCAGCACGGGGGGCAGCTCCTATAATTCACCCCTCCACTTT.

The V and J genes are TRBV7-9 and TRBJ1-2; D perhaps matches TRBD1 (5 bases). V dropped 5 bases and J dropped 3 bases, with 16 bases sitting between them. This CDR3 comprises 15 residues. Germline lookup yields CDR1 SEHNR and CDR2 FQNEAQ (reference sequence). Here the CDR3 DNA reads TGTGCCAGCAGCCCCGAGGGGTTCGGGGACTATGGCTACACCTTC. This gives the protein CASSPEGFGDYGYTF.

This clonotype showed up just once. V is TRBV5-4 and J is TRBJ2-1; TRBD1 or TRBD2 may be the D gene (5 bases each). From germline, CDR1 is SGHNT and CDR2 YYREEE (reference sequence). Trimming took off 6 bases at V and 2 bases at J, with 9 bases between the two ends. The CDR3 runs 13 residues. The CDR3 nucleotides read TGTGCCAGCACAGGGAGTCCCTACAATGAGCAGTTCTTC. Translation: CASTGSPYNEQFF.